The clone carrying this TCR beta chain was recorded only once. The data stem from a study of cytomegalovirus exposure and HLA in healthy donors. Vbeta (60) and Jbeta (13) primers were used in the PCR. The table came from immunoSEQ multiplex PCR; TCRdb's copy has only in-frame clones and leaves some out. The sample holds a few hundred thousand clones; almost 85% are singletons and the top ten take 1.5% to 2%. The CDR3 length is 15 residues. V lost 0 bases to trimming and J lost 0 bases, with 6 bases between them. Germline V gives CDR1 GTSNPN, CDR2 SVGIG (reference sequence). The sample was PBMCs. The chain joins TRBV30 to TRBJ2-6; a possible D gene is TRBD2 (5 bases). This TCR came from a woman aged 40 to 50 in good health and CMV-seropositive. The CDR3, as DNA: TGTGCCTGGAGTGTAGAGGGCTCTGGGGCCAACGTCCTGACTTTC. It translates to CAWSVEGSGANVLTF.